The 2 T cell receptor beta chains below were found in one sample sequenced in a study of blood T cell repertoires in COVID-19. Repertoires were generated with immunoSEQ multiplex PCR, while TCRdb's copy carries only in-frame clones and drops some. The data contain approximately 150,000 clones, about 91% of them singletons. The material sequenced was peripheral blood. These receptor sequences come from a woman in her fifties or sixties with acute or convalescent COVID-19.

The J gene is TRBJ1-1, the V gene TRBV10-2; D gene ambiguous. The ends were cut back, 5 bases at V and 5 bases at J, with 9 bases in the middle. The CDR3 runs to 12 residues. CDR1 and CDR2 from the germline V gene are WSHSY and SAAADI. Here the CDR3 reads CASSYVKTEAFF. Here the CDR3 DNA reads TGCGCCAGCAGTTATGTTAAAACTGAAGCTTTCTTT.

The chain joins TRBV19 to TRBJ1-1; no firm D call. Germline lookup yields CDR1 LNHDA and CDR2 SQIVND (reference sequence). CDR3 length: 14 amino acids. V was trimmed by 5 bases and J by 5 bases, leaving 15 bases between them. This CDR3 is CASSPLPGRTEAFF. As DNA, the CDR3 is TGTGCCAGTAGTCCCCTCCCGGGAAGGACTGAAGCTTTCTTT. Supplemented by reference TRBV19 and TRBJ1-1, the full variable domain reads DGGITQSPKYLFRKEGQNVTLSCEQNLNHDAMYWYRQDPGQGLRLIYYSQIVNDFQKGDIAEGYSVSREKKESFPLTVTSAQKNPTAFYLCASSPLPGRTEAFFGQGTRLTVV.